This paragraph covers one T cell receptor (beta chain) sequence. Sequencing used immunoSEQ multiplex PCR; TCRdb keeps in-frame clones, though not all of them. The sample consists of 200,000 to 300,000 clones, approximately 86% of them appearing once. This sample was taken from a study of blood T cell repertoires in COVID-19. The sequencing sample was made of PBMCs or T cells enriched from blood (not recorded which). The sequence derives from a woman younger than 35 who had recovered from COVID-19.

The CDR3 DNA reads TGTGCCAGCAGTGGGCCAGGGGAAAACACTGAAGCTTTCTTT. It encodes CASSGPGENTEAFF. The rearrangement links TRBV2 to TRBJ1-1; a possible D gene is TRBD1 (6 bases). V was pared by 4 bases and J by 2 bases, with 11 bases between. The germline V gene encodes CDR1 SNHLY and CDR2 FYNNEI. CDR3 length equals 14 residues.